Here is one T cell receptor beta chain with its context. As yet, its antigen is unknown. 500 ng RNA was reverse transcribed with alpha and beta constant-region primers. Alpha and beta chain libraries were made separately by chain-specific third strand synthesis with multiplexing indices. A single primer pair per chain amplified all rearrangements, with per-molecule barcodes. TCRdb redid the calling of the 5' RACE reads with MiXCR, one entry per CDR3 protein. This sample yields 9,500 to 13,000 distinct CDR3 sequences, of which about 5% are seen a single time; about 15% belongs to the top ten. The data stem from a study of HIV-infected patients and healthy controls. Study conclusions and caveats: HIV-infected repertoires had significantly higher mean Gini indices than controls, possibly reflecting oligoclonality.

CDR3 length: 12 residues. Germline V CDR1 and CDR2: SQVTM, ANQGSEA. Trimming left V 4 bases short and J 1 base short, with 7 bases between. All unsorted peripheral T cells were captured because whole blood was used without fractionation. Exclusions covered tumors, febrile or AIDS-related illness, and hepatitis B or C coinfection. Sequencing used blood, obtained before antiretroviral therapy. The chain recombines TRBV29-1 with TRBJ1-1, with a possible D match to TRBD1 (5 bases). The TCR comes from an adult with HIV infection. CDR3 loop: CSVGGGNTEAFF. The CDR3 DNA reads TGCAGCGTTGGCGGGGGGAACACTGAAGCTTTCTTT.